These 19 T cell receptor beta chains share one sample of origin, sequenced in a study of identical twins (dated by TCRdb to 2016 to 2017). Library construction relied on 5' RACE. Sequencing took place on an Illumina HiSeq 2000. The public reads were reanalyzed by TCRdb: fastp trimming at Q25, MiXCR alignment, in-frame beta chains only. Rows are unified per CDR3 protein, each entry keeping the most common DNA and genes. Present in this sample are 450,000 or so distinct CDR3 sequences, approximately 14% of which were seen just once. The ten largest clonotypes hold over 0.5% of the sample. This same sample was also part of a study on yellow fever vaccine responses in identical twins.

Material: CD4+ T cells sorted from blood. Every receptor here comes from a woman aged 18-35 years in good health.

The chain's CDR3 is CASSFRGRDRGTDTQYF. CDR3 bases: TGTGCCAGCAGCTTTCGCGGCCGGGACAGGGGCACAGATACGCAGTATTTT. The chain joins TRBV5-5 to TRBJ2-3, with 9 bases that match TRBD1. The CDR3 totals 17 residues. Germline CDR1 is SGHKS and CDR2 is YYEKEE (reference sequence). V dropped 2 bases and J dropped 1; count of bases not matched to a gene: 8.

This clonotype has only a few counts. CDR3 sequence (DNA): TGTGCCAGCAGCCAACGAACAGGGGTGAGGAACACTGAAGCTTTCTTT. Amino acids: CASSQRTGVRNTEAFF. This chain connects TRBV3-1 to TRBJ1-1; 7 bases are shared with TRBD1. The CDR3 contains 16 residues. Germline V lookup: CDR1 LGHDT, CDR2 YNNKEL (reference sequence). J gave up 1 base and V 2 bases, and 7 bases lay outside the gene matches. The full variable domain, in which reference TRBV3-1 and TRBJ1-1 provide the parts outside the CDR3, is DTAVSQTPKYLVTQMGNDKSIKCEQNLGHDTMYWYKQDSKKFLKIMFSYNNKELIINETVPNRFSPKSPDKAHLNLHINSLELGDSAVYFCASSQRTGVRNTEAFFGQGTRLTVV.

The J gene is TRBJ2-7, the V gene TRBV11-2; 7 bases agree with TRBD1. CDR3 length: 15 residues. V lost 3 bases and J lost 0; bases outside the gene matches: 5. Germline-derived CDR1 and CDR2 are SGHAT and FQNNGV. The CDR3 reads CASSFKTGSSYEQYF. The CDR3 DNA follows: TGTGCCAGCAGCTTTAAGACAGGGAGCTCCTACGAGCAGTACTTC.

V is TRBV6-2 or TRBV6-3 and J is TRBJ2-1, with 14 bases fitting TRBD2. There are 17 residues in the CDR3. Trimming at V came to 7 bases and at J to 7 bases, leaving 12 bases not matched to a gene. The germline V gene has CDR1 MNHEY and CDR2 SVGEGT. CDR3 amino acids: CASTSTSGRAKINEQFF. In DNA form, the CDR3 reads TGTGCCAGCACCTCGACTAGCGGGAGGGCCAAAATAAATGAGCAGTTCTTC.

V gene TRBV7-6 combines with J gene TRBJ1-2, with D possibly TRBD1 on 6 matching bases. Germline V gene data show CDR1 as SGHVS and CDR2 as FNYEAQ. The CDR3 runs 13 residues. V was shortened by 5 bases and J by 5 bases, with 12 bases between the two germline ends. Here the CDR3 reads CASSTEGGYGYTF. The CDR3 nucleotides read TGTGCCAGCAGCACAGAAGGGGGGTATGGCTACACCTTC. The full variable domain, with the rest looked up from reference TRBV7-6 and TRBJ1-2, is GAGVSQSPRYKVTKRGQDVALRCDPISGHVSLYWYRQALGQGPEFLTYFNYEAQQDKSGLPNDRFSAERPEGSISTLTIQRTEQRDSAMYRCASSTEGGYGYTFGSGTRLTVV.

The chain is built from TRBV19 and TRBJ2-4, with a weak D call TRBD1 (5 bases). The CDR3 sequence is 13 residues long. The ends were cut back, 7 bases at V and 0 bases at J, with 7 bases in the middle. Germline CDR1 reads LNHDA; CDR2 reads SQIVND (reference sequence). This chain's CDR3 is CASKRGAKNIQYF. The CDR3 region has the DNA TGTGCCAGTAAAAGGGGAGCCAAAAACATTCAGTACTTC.

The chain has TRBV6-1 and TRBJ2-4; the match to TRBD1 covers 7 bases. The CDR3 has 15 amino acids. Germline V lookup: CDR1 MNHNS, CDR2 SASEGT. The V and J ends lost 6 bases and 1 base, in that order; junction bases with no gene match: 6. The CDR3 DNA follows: TGTGCCAGCAGGGGTACAGGGGTCGCCAAAAACATTCAGTACTTC. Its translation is CASRGTGVAKNIQYF.

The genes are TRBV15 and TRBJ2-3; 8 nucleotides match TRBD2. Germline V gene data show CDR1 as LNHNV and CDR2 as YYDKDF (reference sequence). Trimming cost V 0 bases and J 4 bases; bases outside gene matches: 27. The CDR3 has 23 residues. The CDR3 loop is CATSRDPGSGSSPFPSLPDTQYF. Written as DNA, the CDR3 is TGTGCCACCAGCAGAGATCCGGGAAGCGGGAGTTCACCATTCCCATCTCTCCCAGATACGCAGTATTTT.

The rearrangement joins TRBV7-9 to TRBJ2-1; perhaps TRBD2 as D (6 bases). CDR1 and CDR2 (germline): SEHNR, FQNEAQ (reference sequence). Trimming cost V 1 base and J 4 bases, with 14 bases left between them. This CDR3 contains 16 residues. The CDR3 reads CASSLDTSIVYNEQFF. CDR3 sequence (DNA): TGTGCCAGCAGCTTAGACACTAGCATCGTATACAATGAGCAGTTCTTC.

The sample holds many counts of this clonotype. For the CDR3, the DNA is TGTGCCAGCAGTAATACAGGGGGCAATGAGCAGTTCTTC. The encoded protein is CASSNTGGNEQFF. V and J are TRBV3-1 and TRBJ2-1, with 8 bases identical to TRBD1. The junction had 4 bases not matched to a gene; V was cut back by 6 bases and J by 6 bases. Per the germline V gene, CDR1 is LGHDT and CDR2 is YNNKEL (reference sequence). The CDR3 spans 13 residues.

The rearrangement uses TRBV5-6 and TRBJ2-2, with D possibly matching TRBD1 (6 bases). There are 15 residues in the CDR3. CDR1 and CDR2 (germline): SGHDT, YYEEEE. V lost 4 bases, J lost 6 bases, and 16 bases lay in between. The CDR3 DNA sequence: TGTGCCAGCAGCCCCAGGGGTTTTGGGGCCGGGGAGCTGTTTTTT. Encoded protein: CASSPRGFGAGELFF.

The CDR3 here is CATSDPGTASGQFF. Written as DNA, the CDR3 is TGTGCCACCAGTGACCCGGGGACCGCCAGTGGGCAGTTCTTC. The rearrangement uses TRBV24-1 and TRBJ2-1; D may correspond to TRBD1 or TRBD2 (5 bases each). Germline-derived CDR1 and CDR2 are KGHDR and SFDVKD. Trimming stripped 4 bases from V and 12 bases from J, with 18 bases between. The CDR3 spans 14 residues.

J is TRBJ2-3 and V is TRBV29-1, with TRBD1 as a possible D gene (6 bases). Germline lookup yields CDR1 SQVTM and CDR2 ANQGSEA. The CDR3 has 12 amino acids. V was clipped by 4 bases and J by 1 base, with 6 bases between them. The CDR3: CSVGQGTDTQYF. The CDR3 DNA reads TGCAGCGTTGGACAGGGCACAGATACGCAGTATTTT.

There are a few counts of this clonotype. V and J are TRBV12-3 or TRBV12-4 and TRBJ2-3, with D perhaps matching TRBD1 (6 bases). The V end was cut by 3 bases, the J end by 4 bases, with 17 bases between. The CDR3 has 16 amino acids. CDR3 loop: CASSFQGPSGPDTQYF. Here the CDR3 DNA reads TGTGCCAGCAGTTTTCAGGGGCCCAGCGGCCCAGATACGCAGTATTTT.

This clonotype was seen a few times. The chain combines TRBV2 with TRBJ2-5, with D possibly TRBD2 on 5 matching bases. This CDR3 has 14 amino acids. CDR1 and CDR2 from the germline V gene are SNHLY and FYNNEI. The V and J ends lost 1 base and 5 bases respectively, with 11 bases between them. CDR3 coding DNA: TGTGCCAGCAGTGAAGAATTCGGGGTTGAGACCCAGTACTTC. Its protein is CASSEEFGVETQYF.

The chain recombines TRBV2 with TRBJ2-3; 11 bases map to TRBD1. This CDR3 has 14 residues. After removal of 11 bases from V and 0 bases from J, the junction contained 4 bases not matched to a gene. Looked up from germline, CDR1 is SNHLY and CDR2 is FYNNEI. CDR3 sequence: CAGQGATSTDTQYF. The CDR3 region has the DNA TGTGCCGGACAGGGGGCAACTAGCACAGATACGCAGTATTTT.

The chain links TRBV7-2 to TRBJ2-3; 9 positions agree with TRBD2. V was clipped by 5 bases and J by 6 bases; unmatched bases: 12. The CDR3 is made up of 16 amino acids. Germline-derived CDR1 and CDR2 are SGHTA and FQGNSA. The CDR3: CASSQVGAGGRDTQYF. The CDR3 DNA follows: TGTGCCAGCAGCCAAGTTGGTGCGGGGGGGCGGGATACGCAGTATTTT.

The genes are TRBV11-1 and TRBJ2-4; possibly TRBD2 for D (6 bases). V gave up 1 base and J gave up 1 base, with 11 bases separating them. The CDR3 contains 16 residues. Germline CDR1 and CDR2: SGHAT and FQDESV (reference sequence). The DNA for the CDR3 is TGTGCCAGCAGCTTAGAGGAGGGATCGGCCAAAAACATTCAGTACTTC. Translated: CASSLEEGSAKNIQYF. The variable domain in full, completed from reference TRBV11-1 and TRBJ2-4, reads EAEVAQSPRYKITEKSQAVAFWCDPISGHATLYWYRQILGQGPELLVQFQDESVVDDSQLPKDRFSAERLKGVDSTLKIQPAELGDSAMYLCASSLEEGSAKNIQYFGAGTRLSVL.

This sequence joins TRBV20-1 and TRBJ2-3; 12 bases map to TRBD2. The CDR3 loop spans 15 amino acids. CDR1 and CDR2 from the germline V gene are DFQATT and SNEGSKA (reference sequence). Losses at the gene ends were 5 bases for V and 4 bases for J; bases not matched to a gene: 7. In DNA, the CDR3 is TGCAGTGCTGAGCTCCTAGCGGGAGGGGCAGATACGCAGTATTTT. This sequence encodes CSAELLAGGADTQYF.